This TCR beta chain was captured by sequencing in a study of human T cells and chemical hapten exposure. This clonotype has a count of ten or more. Sample time point: pre-sensitization, week 0. Treatment described: therapeutic diphenylcyclopropenone sensitization with weekly scalp DPC. Per the study methods: Sample-level TCR yields exhibited a median of around 93,000, with a range of about 23,224 to 690,600. Each CDR3 protein is one row after TCRdb ran MiXCR on the RACE reads. TCRdb's processing, not the authors', yielded these V and J calls. This sample has fewer than 350,000 distinct CDR3 sequences; roughly 7.7% occur once, and the top ten carry more than 0.95%. This material consisted of whole blood, taken in connection with sensitization to the hapten diphenylcyclopropenone (DPC). The source of this sequence is a man younger than 30 with alopecia areata. Some clones in this sample may be carry-over from other donors' samples.

The CDR3 nucleotides are TGTGCCGCGGGGAGACAGGGCGCCTACGAGCAGTACGTC. Its protein product is CAAGRQGAYEQYV. This sequence joins TRBV21-1 and TRBJ2-7; the table calls TRBD1, which could not be checked here. TRBV21-1 is annotated as a pseudogene. This CDR3 is built from 13 residues.